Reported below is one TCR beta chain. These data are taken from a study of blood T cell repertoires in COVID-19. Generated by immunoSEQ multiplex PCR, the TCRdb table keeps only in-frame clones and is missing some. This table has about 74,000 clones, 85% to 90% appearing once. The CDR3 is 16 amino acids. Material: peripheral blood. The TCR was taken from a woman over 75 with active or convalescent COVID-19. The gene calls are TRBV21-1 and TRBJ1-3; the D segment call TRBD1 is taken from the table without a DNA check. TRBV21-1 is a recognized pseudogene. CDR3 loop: CASSTSQGRPGNTIYF. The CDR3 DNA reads TGTGCCAGCAGCACCTCACAGGGTAGGCCTGGAAACACCATATATTTT.